Listed here are 22 T cell receptor beta chains from one sample, sequenced in a study of blood T cell repertoires in COVID-19. TCRdb's copy holds only in-frame clones and misses some; the assay was immunoSEQ multiplex PCR. The table has roughly 280,000 clones, about 88% seen once; the top ten hold 3.6%. Sequencing input: peripheral blood. These receptors were obtained from a man aged 18 to 35 with active or convalescent COVID-19.

About this clone itself: The sample carries other DNA sequences with the same CDR3. The J gene is TRBJ1-1, the V gene TRBV9; D gene unclear. The ends were cut back, 0 bases at V and 0 bases at J, with 3 bases in the middle. The CDR3 is made up of 13 amino acids. Germline lookup yields CDR1 SGDLS and CDR2 YYNGEE. The CDR3 DNA reads TGTGCCAGCAGCGTAGCTGTGAACACTGAAGCTTTCTTT. Translated, it gives CASSVAVNTEAFF.

This clone has a single count. V and J are TRBV6-5 and TRBJ1-1; no definite D call. Trimming took 3 bases from V and 1 from J, leaving 6 bases between them. Germline loops: CDR1 MNHEY, CDR2 SVGAGI. The CDR3 sequence is 13 residues long. CDR3 loop: CASSYLSNTEAFF. CDR3 sequence (DNA): TGTGCCAGCAGTTATCTTTCGAACACTGAAGCTTTCTTT.

V is TRBV5-1 and J is TRBJ1-1, with D possibly matching TRBD1 (5 bases). Trimming left V 5 bases short and J 4 bases short, with 15 bases between. The CDR3 is 14 amino acids. Germline CDR1 reads SGHRS; CDR2 reads YFSETQ. The CDR3 sequence: CASRLDSFVTEAFF. The CDR3, as DNA: TGCGCCAGCAGGCTAGACAGCTTTGTCACTGAAGCTTTCTTT.

The rearrangement links TRBV28 to TRBJ1-1, with a possible D match to TRBD1 (6 bases). V gave up 1 base and J gave up 11 bases, with 26 bases separating them. CDR1 is MDHEN, CDR2 SYDVKM, per germline. The CDR3 spans 17 residues. The CDR3 loop reads CASSLSWGGGHLNSAFF. CDR3 nucleotide sequence: TGTGCCAGCAGTTTATCTTGGGGTGGGGGCCACCTCAACAGTGCTTTCTTT.

The chain carries TRBV24-1 and TRBJ2-2; D is unresolved. V was pared by 3 bases and J by 4 bases, with 14 bases between. Germline V lookup: CDR1 KGHDR, CDR2 SFDVKD. The CDR3 is 16 residues long. CDR3 sequence reads: CATSDTSEKPTGELFF. CDR3 DNA: TGTGCCACCAGTGATACATCGGAGAAACCCACCGGGGAGCTGTTTTTT.

The V gene is TRBV3-1 (or the pseudogene TRBV3-2), the J gene TRBJ2-1, with 7 bases fitting TRBD2. The junction had 5 bases not matched to a gene; V was cut back by 2 bases and J by 4 bases. Germline lookup yields CDR1 LGHDT and CDR2 YNNKEL (reference sequence). CDR3 length: 15 amino acids. The CDR3, as DNA: TGTGCCAGCAGCCAACCGGGGGGAGTGTACAATGAGCAGTTCTTC. As protein: CASSQPGGVYNEQFF.

The chain links TRBV7-2 to TRBJ2-5, with 7 bases aligning to TRBD1. From germline, CDR1 is SGHTA and CDR2 FQGNSA. This CDR3 has 15 amino acids. V lost 2 bases and J lost 5; bases outside the gene matches: 8. CDR3 in DNA: TGTGCCAGCAGCTTACAGGGGCTACAGGGGGAGACCCAGTACTTC. Translated, it gives CASSLQGLQGETQYF.

The rearrangement joins TRBV19 to TRBJ2-1; 8 nucleotides line up with TRBD1. Germline V gene sequence: CDR1 LNHDA, CDR2 SQIVND (reference sequence). The CDR3 totals 15 residues. V lost 6 bases, J lost 9 bases, and 13 bases stayed unmatched. CDR3 bases: TGTGCCAGTAGACCATGGACAGGGAACTACGCTGAGCAGTTCTTC. Translation gives CASRPWTGNYAEQFF.

CDR3 sequence reads: CASSQGLAGDFYYNEQFF. CDR3 nucleotides: TGCGCCAGCAGCCAAGGACTAGCGGGAGACTTTTATTACAATGAGCAGTTCTTC. The genes are TRBV4-3 and TRBJ2-1, with 12 bases lining up with TRBD2. CDR1 is LGHNA and CDR2 is YSLEER in the germline V gene. The CDR3 extends over 18 amino acids. V shed 1 base and J 4 bases; nucleotides not matched to a gene: 8.

This clone came up once. This chain links TRBV19 with TRBJ1-2; D might be TRBD1 (6 bases). The CDR3 is made up of 17 amino acids. Trimming cost V 0 bases and J 4 bases, with 18 bases left between them. Germline V gives CDR1 LNHDA, CDR2 SQIVND (reference sequence). CDR3 nucleotides: TGTGCCAGTAGTATAGATCATGGAGGGGGACTAATCTATGGCTACACCTTC. This gives the protein CASSIDHGGGLIYGYTF.

V and J are TRBV19 and TRBJ2-7; 15 bases match TRBD2. V shed 8 bases, J shed 4 bases, and the junction held 0 bases outside the gene matches. CDR3 length: 13 amino acids. CDR1 is LNHDA, CDR2 SQIVND, per germline (reference sequence). This CDR3 is CASGTSGRYEQYF. In DNA, the CDR3 is TGTGCCAGTGGGACTAGCGGGAGGTACGAGCAGTACTTC.

This sequence joins TRBV13 and TRBJ2-7; 10 bases agree with TRBD2. After removal of 5 bases from V and 5 bases from J, the junction contained 15 bases not matched to a gene. The CDR3 covers 17 residues. Germline V gene sequence: CDR1 PRHDT, CDR2 FYEKMQ (reference sequence). Written as DNA, the CDR3 is TGTGCCAGCAGCCCGGAGGGTGCTAGCGGGGGATCCCACGAGCAGTACTTC. It encodes CASSPEGASGGSHEQYF.

This clone has a handful of counts. This chain links TRBV19 with TRBJ1-3; D call uncertain. Trimming stripped 7 bases from V and 0 bases from J, with 10 bases between. The CDR3 is made up of 14 amino acids. Per germline, CDR1 LNHDA and CDR2 SQIVND (reference sequence). CDR3 amino acids: CASKSQSSGNTIYF. In DNA form, the CDR3 reads TGTGCCAGTAAAAGTCAGTCCTCTGGAAACACCATATATTTT. The variable domain in full, with the rest retrieved from reference TRBV19 and TRBJ1-3, is DGGITQSPKYLFRKEGQNVTLSCEQNLNHDAMYWYRQDPGQGLRLIYYSQIVNDFQKGDIAEGYSVSREKKESFPLTVTSAQKNPTAFYLCASKSQSSGNTIYFGEGSWLTVV.

The chain joins TRBV4-2 to TRBJ1-4; D gene uncertain. CDR3 length: 15 residues. CDR1 is LGHNA and CDR2 is YNFKEQ in the germline V gene. The ends were cut back, 6 bases at V and 5 bases at J, with 16 bases in the middle. The CDR3 bases are TGTGCCAGCAGTCTAGGGAGGCAGCAAAATGAAAAACTGTTTTTT. Amino acids: CASSLGRQQNEKLFF.

This clone was seen just once. V usage is TRBV30 and J usage is TRBJ1-6; D is possibly TRBD1 (5 bases). The V gene lost 3 bases and the J gene lost 7 bases, with 7 bases spanning the gap. The CDR3 covers 12 residues. Per germline, CDR1 GTSNPN and CDR2 SVGIG (reference sequence). This CDR3 reads CAWSRENSPLHF. DNA of the CDR3: TGTGCCTGGAGCAGGGAAAATTCACCCCTCCACTTT.

This clone was counted only a few times. The chain has TRBV6-6 and TRBJ2-3, with TRBD2 identical over 8 bases. The trim removed 4 bases at V and 3 bases at J, leaving 6 bases unmatched. The CDR3 runs to 15 residues. Germline V gene sequence: CDR1 MNHNY, CDR2 SVGAGI (reference sequence). The CDR3 reads CASSLGRGATDTQYF. The CDR3 DNA follows: TGTGCCAGCAGTTTAGGGCGGGGGGCAACAGATACGCAGTATTTT.

The J gene is TRBJ2-5, the V gene TRBV9; no definite D call. Per germline, CDR1 SGDLS and CDR2 YYNGEE. The CDR3 runs 14 residues. V lost 1 base to trimming and J lost 2 bases, with 9 bases between them. CDR3: CASSVSVIQETQYF. The CDR3 DNA reads as TGTGCCAGCAGCGTATCCGTAATTCAAGAGACCCAGTACTTC.

This clone was seen a single time. The chain uses TRBV5-6 and TRBJ1-6; TRBD1 aligns across 7 bases. Germline CDR1 SGHDT, CDR2 YYEEEE. This CDR3 comprises 16 residues. Trimming cost V 2 bases and J 10 bases; bases outside gene matches: 12. The CDR3 sequence: CASSLRTGTVGSPLHF. For the CDR3, the DNA is TGTGCCAGCAGCTTAAGAACCGGGACAGTCGGATCACCCCTCCACTTT.

The chain couples TRBV6-1 to TRBJ1-5; the match to TRBD1 covers 8 bases. After removal of 4 bases from V and 2 bases from J, the junction contained 10 bases not matched to a gene. CDR3 length: 17 amino acids. Per germline, CDR1 MNHNS and CDR2 SASEGT. Here the CDR3 reads CASSGLTGQGRNQPQHF. The CDR3, as DNA: TGTGCCAGCAGTGGACTTACCGGACAGGGTCGCAATCAGCCCCAGCATTTT.

The V call is TRBV5-6, the J call TRBJ1-2; weak D call: TRBD1 (5 bases). V lost 2 bases to trimming and J lost 4 bases, with 12 bases between them. Per germline, CDR1 SGHDT and CDR2 YYEEEE. CDR3 length: 14 amino acids. The DNA for the CDR3 is TGTGCCAGCAGCTTTCTTCAGGGAGGCTATGGCTACACCTTC. The encoded protein is CASSFLQGGYGYTF.

The chain uses TRBV4-1 and TRBJ1-2, with D uncertain. The V and J ends lost 4 bases and 9 bases respectively, with 9 bases between them. The CDR3 totals 11 residues. Germline CDR1 MGHRA, CDR2 YSYEKL. The CDR3 reads CASSRESSYTF. As DNA, the CDR3 is TGCGCCAGCAGCCGAGAGTCTAGCTACACCTTC.

The chain combines TRBV28 with TRBJ1-2; D is unresolved. The CDR3 covers 11 residues. Germline V gene sequence: CDR1 MDHEN, CDR2 SYDVKM. The germline V and J ends were trimmed by 2 bases and 8 bases, with 6 bases remaining between them. The CDR3 spells CASSLSRGYTF. CDR3 DNA sequence: TGTGCCAGCAGTTTAAGCCGCGGCTACACCTTC.